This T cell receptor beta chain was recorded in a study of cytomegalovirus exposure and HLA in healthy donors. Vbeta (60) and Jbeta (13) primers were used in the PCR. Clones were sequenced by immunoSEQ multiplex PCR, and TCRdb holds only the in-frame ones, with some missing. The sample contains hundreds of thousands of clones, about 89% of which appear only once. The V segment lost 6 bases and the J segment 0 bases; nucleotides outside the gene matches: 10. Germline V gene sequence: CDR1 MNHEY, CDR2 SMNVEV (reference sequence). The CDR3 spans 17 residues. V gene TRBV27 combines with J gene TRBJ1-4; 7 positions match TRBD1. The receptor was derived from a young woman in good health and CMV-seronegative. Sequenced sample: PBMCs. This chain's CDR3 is CASSSDRALATNEKLFF. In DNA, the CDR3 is TGTGCCAGCAGCTCCGACAGGGCCCTCGCAACTAATGAAAAACTGTTTTTT.